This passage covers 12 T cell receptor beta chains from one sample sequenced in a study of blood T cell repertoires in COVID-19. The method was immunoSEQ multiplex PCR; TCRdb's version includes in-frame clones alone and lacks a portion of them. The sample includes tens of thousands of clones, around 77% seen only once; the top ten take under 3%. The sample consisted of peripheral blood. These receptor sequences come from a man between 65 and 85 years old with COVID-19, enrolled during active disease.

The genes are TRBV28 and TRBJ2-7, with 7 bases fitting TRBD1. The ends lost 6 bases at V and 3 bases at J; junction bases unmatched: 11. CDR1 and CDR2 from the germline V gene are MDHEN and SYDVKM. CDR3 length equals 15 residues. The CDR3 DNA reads TGTGCCAGCAGGCACCGGGACAGTGGGATCTACGAGCAGTACTTC. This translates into CASRHRDSGIYEQYF.

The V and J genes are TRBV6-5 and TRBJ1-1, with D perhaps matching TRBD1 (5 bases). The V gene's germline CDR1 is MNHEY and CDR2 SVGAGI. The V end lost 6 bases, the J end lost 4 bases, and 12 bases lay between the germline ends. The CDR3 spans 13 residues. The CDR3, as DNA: TGTGCCAGCAGCCCAGGGCCCGTCACTGAAGCTTTCTTT. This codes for CASSPGPVTEAFF.

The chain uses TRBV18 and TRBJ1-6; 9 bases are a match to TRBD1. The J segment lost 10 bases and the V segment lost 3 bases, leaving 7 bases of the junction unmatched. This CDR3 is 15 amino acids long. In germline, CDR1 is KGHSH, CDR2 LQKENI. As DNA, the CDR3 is TGTGCCAGCTCACCCGGGACAGGGAAAATCTCACCCCTCCACTTT. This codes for CASSPGTGKISPLHF.

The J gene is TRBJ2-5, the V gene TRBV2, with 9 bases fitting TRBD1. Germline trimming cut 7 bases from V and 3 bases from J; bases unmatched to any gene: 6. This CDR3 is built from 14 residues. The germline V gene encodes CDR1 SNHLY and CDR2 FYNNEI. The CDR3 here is CASNRGLSEETQYF. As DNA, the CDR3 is TGTGCCAGCAACAGGGGGCTGTCAGAAGAGACCCAGTACTTC.

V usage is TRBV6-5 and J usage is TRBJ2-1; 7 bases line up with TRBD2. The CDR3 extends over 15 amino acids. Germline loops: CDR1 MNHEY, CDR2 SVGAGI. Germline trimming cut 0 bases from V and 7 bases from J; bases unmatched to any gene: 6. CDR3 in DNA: TGTGCCAGCAGTTACTCCCTAGCGGTATTAAATGAGCAGTTCTTC. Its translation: CASSYSLAVLNEQFF.

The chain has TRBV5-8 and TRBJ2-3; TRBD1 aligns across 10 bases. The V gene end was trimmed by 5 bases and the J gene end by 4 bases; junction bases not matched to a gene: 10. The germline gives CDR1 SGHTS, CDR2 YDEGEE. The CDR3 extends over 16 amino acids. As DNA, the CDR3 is TGTGCCAGCAGTCCCGGACAGGGGGGACGGGCAGATACGCAGTATTTT. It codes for CASSPGQGGRADTQYF.

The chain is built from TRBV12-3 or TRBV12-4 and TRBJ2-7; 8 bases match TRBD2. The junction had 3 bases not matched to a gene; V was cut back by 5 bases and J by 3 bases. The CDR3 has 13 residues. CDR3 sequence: CASSSGSGYEQYF. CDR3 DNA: TGTGCCAGCAGTAGCGGGAGCGGCTACGAGCAGTACTTC.

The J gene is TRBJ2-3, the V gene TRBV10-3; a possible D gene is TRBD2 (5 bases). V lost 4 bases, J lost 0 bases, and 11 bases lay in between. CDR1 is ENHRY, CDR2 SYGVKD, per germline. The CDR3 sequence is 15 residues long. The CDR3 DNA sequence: TGTGCCATCAGTGGCTCGGCGGGTAGCACAGATACGCAGTATTTT. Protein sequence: CAISGSAGSTDTQYF.

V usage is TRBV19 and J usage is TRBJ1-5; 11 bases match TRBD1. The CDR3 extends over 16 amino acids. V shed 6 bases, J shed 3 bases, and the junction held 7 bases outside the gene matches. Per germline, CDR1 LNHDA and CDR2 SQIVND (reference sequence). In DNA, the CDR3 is TGTGCCAGTAGGGGGTGGGACAGGGGGATCAATCAGCCCCAGCATTTT. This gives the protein CASRGWDRGINQPQHF.

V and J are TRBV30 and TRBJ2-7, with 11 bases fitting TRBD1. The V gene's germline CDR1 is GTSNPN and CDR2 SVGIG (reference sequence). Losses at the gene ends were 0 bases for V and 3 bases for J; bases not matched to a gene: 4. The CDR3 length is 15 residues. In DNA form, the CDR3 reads TGTGCCTGGAGTGTACCCGGGACAGGGGGCTACGAGCAGTACTTC. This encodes CAWSVPGTGGYEQYF.

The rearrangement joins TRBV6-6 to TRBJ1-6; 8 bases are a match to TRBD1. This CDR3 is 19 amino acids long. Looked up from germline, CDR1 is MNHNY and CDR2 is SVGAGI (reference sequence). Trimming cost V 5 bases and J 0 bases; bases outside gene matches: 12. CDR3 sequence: CASSRRGRGSNSYNSPLHF. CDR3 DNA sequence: TGTGCCAGCAGTCGCAGGGGGCGCGGGTCGAACTCCTATAATTCACCCCTCCACTTT.

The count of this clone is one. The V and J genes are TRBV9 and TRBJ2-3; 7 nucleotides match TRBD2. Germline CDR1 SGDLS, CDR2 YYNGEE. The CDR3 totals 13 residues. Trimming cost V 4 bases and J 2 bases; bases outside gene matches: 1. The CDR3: CASSLAVTDTQYF. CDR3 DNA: TGTGCCAGCAGCCTAGCGGTCACAGATACGCAGTATTTT.